A single sample is the source of the 24 T cell receptor beta chains below, sequenced in a study of identical twins. TCRdb reanalysed the 5' RACE reads using MiXCR and keeps one entry per CDR3 protein. The table has 1,800,000 or so distinct CDR3 sequences, about 32% seen once; the top ten hold more than 0.25%. Sequences were obtained from cord blood. Source of these receptors: a newborn girl in good health.

In its sample, this clonotype was seen once. The genes are TRBV29-1 and TRBJ2-1; 7 nucleotides align to TRBD1. V trimming: 7 bases; J trimming: 4 bases; junction bases outside the gene matches: 10. CDR1 and CDR2 from the germline V gene are SQVTM and ANQGSEA. The CDR3 consists of 14 residues. CDR3 protein: CSASRGTEYNEQFF. The CDR3, as DNA: TGCAGCGCCTCGAGGGGGACAGAATACAATGAGCAGTTCTTC.

The chain combines TRBV30 with TRBJ1-5, with unresolved D. V was pared by 2 bases and J by 2 bases, with 10 bases between. Germline assignment: CDR1 GTSNPN and CDR2 SVGIG (reference sequence). The CDR3 has 14 amino acids. DNA for the CDR3: TGTGCCTGGAGTAGAGGGCCCGGCAATCAGCCCCAGCATTTT. This sequence encodes CAWSRGPGNQPQHF.

V and J are TRBV25-1 and TRBJ1-6, with 8 bases fitting TRBD1. The CDR3 spans 17 residues. V lost 4 bases and J lost 7; bases outside the gene matches: 12. Per the germline V gene, CDR1 is MGHDK and CDR2 is SYGVNS. Here the CDR3 DNA reads TGTGCCAGCAGTGCCTATGGACAGGGCGAGGGCAATTCACCCCTCCACTTT. It codes for CASSAYGQGEGNSPLHF.

The chain recombines TRBV6-9 with TRBJ2-6; D unresolved. Trimming cost V 2 bases and J 0 bases, with 8 bases left between them. Germline CDR1 and CDR2: MNHGY and SVAAGI. CDR3 length: 16 residues. The CDR3 loop is CASSYDSLSGANVLTF. CDR3 in DNA: TGTGCCAGCAGTTATGATAGCCTCTCTGGGGCCAACGTCCTGACTTTC.

For this clonotype: At one of its ends the junction is not consistent with the germline gene, which may arise from a read error. The chain is built from TRBV27 and TRBJ1-6; possibly TRBD1 for D (5 bases). CDR3 length: 13 residues. CDR1 and CDR2 from the germline V gene are MNHEY and SMNVEV (reference sequence). The CDR3 coding sequence is TGTGCCAGCAGTTTAAGGGACGGATCACCCCCCCACTTT. It encodes CASSLRDGSPPHF.

The rearrangement joins TRBV19 to TRBJ1-2; 9 nucleotides agree with TRBD1. Unmatched junction bases numbered 4, after V lost 3 bases and J lost 2 bases. CDR1 LNHDA and CDR2 SQIVND come from the germline V gene (reference sequence). There are 15 residues in the CDR3. The CDR3 loop reads CASSIGTGTNYGYTF. In DNA form, the CDR3 reads TGTGCCAGTAGTATCGGGACAGGGACCAACTATGGCTACACCTTC.

The J gene is TRBJ2-2, the V gene TRBV29-1; 13 nucleotides agree with TRBD2. Trimming at V came to 7 bases and at J to 7 bases, leaving 9 bases not matched to a gene. The CDR3 is made up of 15 amino acids. Germline loops: CDR1 SQVTM, CDR2 ANQGSEA. CDR3 protein: CSARTSGRGGGELFF. The CDR3 DNA follows: TGCAGCGCTCGGACTAGCGGGAGAGGGGGCGGGGAGCTGTTTTTT.

The chain carries TRBV20-1 and TRBJ2-1; perhaps D is TRBD1 or TRBD2 (6 bases each). This CDR3 has 11 amino acids. Per germline, CDR1 DFQATT and CDR2 SNEGSKA (reference sequence). Trimming took 7 bases from V and 9 from J, leaving 13 bases between them. The CDR3 protein is CSVGRGAEQFF. CDR3 bases: TGCAGTGTCGGTAGGGGGGCTGAGCAGTTCTTC.

This clonotype was seen more than once but under ten times. This chain connects TRBV7-2 to TRBJ2-3; D might be TRBD1 or TRBD2, each matching 5 bases. Germline CDR1 reads SGHTA; CDR2 reads FQGNSA. This CDR3 has 19 amino acids. V gave up 2 bases and J gave up 2 bases, with 23 bases separating them. The chain's CDR3 is CASSLSPRSRGRYTDTQYF. DNA for the CDR3: TGTGCCAGCAGCTTAAGCCCTCGTTCGAGGGGTAGGTACACAGATACGCAGTATTTT. Based on the CDR3 plus reference TRBV7-2 and TRBJ2-3, the full variable domain is GAGVSQSPSNKVTEKGKDVELRCDPISGHTALYWYRQSLGQGLEFLIYFQGNSAPDKSGLPSDRFSAERTGGSVSTLTIQRTQQEDSAVYLCASSLSPRSRGRYTDTQYFGPGTRLTVL.

J is TRBJ1-6 and V is TRBV7-9; D is ambiguous. V gave up 7 bases and J gave up 0 bases, with 10 bases separating them. The CDR3 is 15 residues long. Germline V gene data show CDR1 as SEHNR and CDR2 as FQNEAQ (reference sequence). The CDR3 bases are TGTGCCAGCACCACGTCGGGCTCCTATAATTCACCCCTCCACTTT. This codes for CASTTSGSYNSPLHF.

The chain employs TRBV6-6 and TRBJ2-3, with 8 bases fitting TRBD1. This CDR3 has 16 residues. CDR1 is MNHNY, CDR2 SVGAGI, per germline (reference sequence). The V and J ends lost 0 bases and 1 base, in that order; junction bases with no gene match: 3. The CDR3 DNA reads as TGTGCCAGCAGTTACTCGGGGGGACAGGGCACAGATACGCAGTATTTT. Protein sequence: CASSYSGGQGTDTQYF.

V and J are TRBV20-1 and TRBJ2-1, with D perhaps TRBD2 (5 bases). Germline V CDR1 and CDR2: DFQATT, SNEGSKA (reference sequence). V lost 6 bases and J lost 4, with 19 bases in between. This CDR3 has 15 residues. The chain's CDR3 is CSAELVGALYNEQFF. DNA of the CDR3: TGCAGTGCGGAACTAGTAGGAGCCTTATACAATGAGCAGTTCTTC.

Regarding this clonotype: A much more abundant neighbour one base away suggests this may be a read error. This rearrangement joins TRBV20-1 to TRBJ2-7; D tentatively fits TRBD1 or TRBD2 (5 bases each). From germline, CDR1 is DFQATT and CDR2 SNEGSKA (reference sequence). The V end lost 3 bases, the J end lost 7 bases, and 16 bases lay between the germline ends. The CDR3 extends over 13 amino acids. Here the CDR3 DNA reads TGCAGTGCTAGCCCCGGGGCCTACAATGAGCAGTACTTC. Its translation: CSASPGAYNEQYF.

The rearrangement uses TRBV6-1 and TRBJ2-1; possible D gene TRBD2, 6 bases. With the DNA end fitting TRBJ2-7 better, the J assignment may be wrong. CDR1 is MNHNS and CDR2 is SASEGT in the germline V gene. The CDR3 sequence is 15 residues long. CDR3 protein: CASKLGGSSYNEQYF. Here the CDR3 DNA reads TGTGCCAGCAAGTTGGGGGGAAGCTCCTACAATGAGCAGTACTTC.

The gene calls are TRBV13 and TRBJ1-6, with D hard to call. CDR1 is PRHDT, CDR2 FYEKMQ, per germline (reference sequence). V lost 3 bases and J lost 0, with 12 bases in between. The CDR3 is 17 residues long. CDR3 bases: TGTGCCAGCAGCTTCCCAACCACGAGCTCCTATAATTCACCCCTCCACTTT. Its protein is CASSFPTTSSYNSPLHF. The full variable domain, its missing parts supplied by reference TRBV13 and TRBJ1-6, is AAGVIQSPRHLIKEKRETATLKCYPIPRHDTVYWYQQGPGQDPQFLISFYEKMQSDKGSIPDRFSAQQFSDYHSELNMSSLELGDSALYFCASSFPTTSSYNSPLHFGNGTRLTVT.

This clonotype was seen more than once but under ten times. The rearrangement links TRBV27 to TRBJ2-2; 8 positions match TRBD1. This CDR3 has 15 residues. The trim removed 7 bases at V and 7 bases at J, leaving 11 bases unmatched. CDR1 is MNHEY and CDR2 is SMNVEV in the germline V gene (reference sequence). CDR3 coding DNA: TGTGCCAGCACCGGACAGGGAAGGTTGAACGGGGAGCTGTTTTTT. It encodes CASTGQGRLNGELFF.

The chain employs TRBV4-2 and TRBJ2-1, with TRBD1 matching over 7 bases. The CDR3 covers 16 residues. The germline V gene encodes CDR1 LGHNA and CDR2 YNFKEQ. V shed 1 base, J shed 9 bases, and the junction held 12 bases outside the gene matches. Here the CDR3 DNA reads TGTGCCAGCAGCCAAGCGGGACAGACTCAGTTGGGTGAGCAGTTCTTC. Translating it yields CASSQAGQTQLGEQFF.

This clonotype was observed a few times. This chain links TRBV6-5 with TRBJ1-5; unclear D gene. V dropped 0 bases and J dropped 8 bases, with 8 bases sitting between them. The CDR3 consists of 13 residues. Germline V gene lookup returns CDR1 MNHEY and CDR2 SVGAGI. CDR3 nucleotide sequence: TGTGCCAGCAGTTACTCGAACGGGGAGCCCCAGCATTTT. It translates to CASSYSNGEPQHF.

This CDR3 reads CASSLAGRTGSKNQPQHF. CDR3 bases: TGTGCCAGCAGCTTAGCCGGGAGGACAGGCAGCAAAAATCAGCCCCAGCATTTT. This sequence joins TRBV7-2 and TRBJ1-5, with 7 bases aligning to TRBD1. Germline V gene sequence: CDR1 SGHTA, CDR2 FQGNSA. Trimming cost V 0 bases and J 4 bases; bases outside gene matches: 12. The CDR3 is 18 amino acids.

The chain carries TRBV10-3 and TRBJ2-7, with D maybe TRBD1 (6 bases). Trimming cost V 5 bases and J 2 bases, with 16 bases left between them. Germline assignment: CDR1 ENHRY and CDR2 SYGVKD. The CDR3 extends over 15 amino acids. CDR3 in DNA: TGTGCCATCAGTTCCCCCGACAGGCCCGCCTACGAGCAGTACTTC. Translation: CAISSPDRPAYEQYF.

For this clonotype: A much more abundant neighbour one base away suggests this may be a read error. The chain combines TRBV29-1 with TRBJ2-1; maybe TRBD1 (6 bases). The CDR3 sequence is 11 residues long. V dropped 8 bases and J dropped 8 bases, with 13 bases sitting between them. The germline V gene has CDR1 SQVTM and CDR2 ANQGSEA. The CDR3 DNA follows: TGCAGCTCCTGGACAGTTCATGAGCAGTTCTTC. As protein: CSSWTVHEQFF.

The chain combines TRBV15 with TRBJ2-5; possibly TRBD1 for D (7 bases). CDR1 is LNHNV and CDR2 is YYDKDF in the germline V gene (reference sequence). The CDR3 is 16 residues long. Trimming pared 1 base from V and 2 bases from J, leaving 14 bases between. The CDR3 region has the DNA TGTGCCACCAGCAGAGCCCCGGGGGACAGTCAAGAGACCCAGTACTTC. Residues: CATSRAPGDSQETQYF.

This clonotype has a handful of counts. The chain uses TRBV7-2 and TRBJ1-2; D perhaps matches TRBD1 (5 bases). Germline V CDR1 and CDR2: SGHTA, FQGNSA. V lost 5 bases, J lost 3 bases, and 10 bases lay in between. The CDR3 length is 13 residues. CDR3 in DNA: TGTGCCAGCAGCCGGGACGGGCACTATGGCTACACCTTC. Translating gives CASSRDGHYGYTF.

This clonotype is a singleton in its sample. This rearrangement joins TRBV20-1 to TRBJ2-7; 10 bases fit TRBD2. This CDR3 is built from 15 residues. In germline, CDR1 is DFQATT, CDR2 SNEGSKA (reference sequence). Unmatched junction bases numbered 7, after V lost 2 bases and J lost 3 bases. The CDR3 nucleotides are TGCAGTGCTAGATTCCCTGGGACTAGCGTCTACGAGCAGTACTTC. As protein: CSARFPGTSVYEQYF.